The 9 T cell receptor beta chains in this list originate from one sample, sequenced in a study of long-term antiretroviral therapy in people with HIV. They ran version v3.0 of the immunoSEQ assay at survey level. Some clones are missing from TCRdb's copy, which holds only in-frame ones; the method was immunoSEQ multiplex PCR. The sample includes 15,000 to 20,000 clones, around 89% of them seen just once. Source: unsorted PBMCs, taken 4.2 years after starting antiretroviral therapy. All receptors derive from a man aged 45-65 years with HIV.

The CDR3: CASSQYGDTEAFF. CDR3 DNA: TGCGCCAGCAGCCAATATGGTGACACTGAAGCTTTCTTT. The chain recombines TRBV5-1 with TRBJ1-1; D unclear. This CDR3 spans 13 amino acids. Germline V gives CDR1 SGHRS, CDR2 YFSETQ. Between the trimmed V and J ends, which lost 4 bases and 3 bases, there was a span of 10 bases.

The V gene is TRBV6-5, the J gene TRBJ1-6; 7 bases line up with TRBD1. The CDR3 sequence is 13 residues long. V lost 4 bases, J lost 9 bases, and 3 bases stayed unmatched. Germline CDR1 MNHEY, CDR2 SVGAGI. The CDR3 sequence: CASSSGQLSPLHF. DNA of the CDR3: TGTGCCAGCAGTTCGGGACAGCTTTCACCCCTCCACTTT.

The V and J genes are TRBV6-6 and TRBJ1-1; tentatively, D is TRBD1 (6 bases). V was shortened by 7 bases and J by 4 bases, with 16 bases between the two germline ends. This CDR3 comprises 14 residues. Per germline, CDR1 MNHNY and CDR2 SVGAGI (reference sequence). For the CDR3, the DNA is TGTGCCAGCACTGCGGGTGTAGGGGGCACTGAAGCTTTCTTT. Its translation: CASTAGVGGTEAFF.

In this sample, this clone turned up once. The chain has TRBV7-2 and TRBJ2-4, with TRBD1 matching over 7 bases. CDR1 SGHTA and CDR2 FQGNSA come from the germline V gene. V lost 7 bases and J lost 4; bases outside the gene matches: 13. The CDR3 runs to 16 residues. In DNA form, the CDR3 reads TGTGCCAGCACCTCCTCCCCGAGGGGGCCAAAAAACATTCAGTACTTC. Translation: CASTSSPRGPKNIQYF.

The chain is built from TRBV4-3 and TRBJ1-1; D remains ambiguous. The CDR3 is 14 residues long. Looked up from germline, CDR1 is LGHNA and CDR2 is YSLEER. Trimming stripped 0 bases from V and 1 base from J, with 6 bases between. CDR3 sequence reads: CASSQDPANTEAFF. CDR3 nucleotides: TGCGCCAGCAGCCAAGATCCGGCGAACACTGAAGCTTTCTTT.

The V call is TRBV30, the J call TRBJ2-1; D not resolved. The CDR3 covers 14 residues. Deletions cut 3 bases from V and 8 bases from J, with 17 bases between. CDR1 is GTSNPN, CDR2 SVGIG, per germline (reference sequence). The CDR3 nucleotides read TGTGCCTGGAGAGTCCCGGGCCCAAGCTATGAGCAGTTCTTC. Translating gives CAWRVPGPSYEQFF.

The chain combines TRBV4-2 with TRBJ1-2; a weak D match, TRBD1 (6 bases). Germline CDR1 LGHNA, CDR2 YNFKEQ. The CDR3 covers 17 residues. Trimming took off 1 base at V and 0 bases at J, with 15 bases between the two ends. The CDR3 region is CASSQVGSGAANYGYTF. Written as DNA, the CDR3 is TGTGCCAGCAGCCAAGTCGGTTCGGGGGCGGCTAACTATGGCTACACCTTC.

This clone has only a few counts. This chain joins TRBV5-6 and TRBJ2-7, with D uncertain. CDR1 and CDR2 (germline): SGHDT, YYEEEE. CDR3 length equals 13 residues. Trimming shortened V by 4 bases and J by 7 bases, and 15 bases separated the two germline ends. The CDR3: CASSPRTVIEQYF. CDR3 nucleotides: TGTGCCAGCAGCCCCAGGACGGTCATTGAGCAGTACTTC.

J is TRBJ2-7 and V is TRBV30, with 7 bases that match TRBD1. CDR1 is GTSNPN, CDR2 SVGIG, per germline (reference sequence). The CDR3 spans 14 residues. V was pared by 8 bases and J by 0 bases, with 10 bases of the junction left unmatched. CDR3 nucleotide sequence: TGTGCCACGAGCCCGCAGGGGGTCTCCTACGAGCAGTACTTC. Amino acids: CATSPQGVSYEQYF.